This T cell receptor beta chain comes out of a study of PD-1 blockade in classical Hodgkin lymphoma. The CDR3 spans 14 residues. CDR1 is MNHNY, CDR2 SVGAGI, per germline (reference sequence). Trimming left V 7 bases short and J 8 bases short, with 20 bases between. The time point here: cycle 4 day 1 (C4D1), after less than seven weeks of nivolumab. Every patient was affected by relapse after autologous stem cell transplantation, while exposure to brentuximab vedotin was not uniform. Clones were read by immunoSEQ multiplex PCR, and TCRdb kept only the in-frame ones, dropping some. The sample includes over 80,000 clones, around 80% of them seen just once.

The rearrangement uses TRBV6-6 and TRBJ1-2, with no clear D. The source material was peripheral blood mononuclear cells (PBMCs), sampled before the fourth cycle of nivolumab. This TCR was sampled from a human donor with classical Hodgkin lymphoma. The CDR3: CASNTAPERAGYTF. The CDR3 region has the DNA TGTGCCAGCAATACAGCTCCCGAGCGAGCAGGCTACACCTTC.